The subject of this entry is one T cell receptor beta chain. The antigen remains unidentified. These data are taken from a study of T cell responses to AZD1222 COVID-19 vaccine. As for the study in general: Combined were second doses at about 4 or about 12 weeks.

Overall study results and limits: Clonal diversity was possibly underestimated, and the donors were mostly white British, with more females. Repertoires were sampled only after the peak T cell response. Spike-wide vaccine-associated CD4 TCRs dominated at 160-218 and 743-854.

Sequencing used immunoSEQ multiplex PCR; TCRdb keeps in-frame clones, though not all of them. The sample has about 100,000 clones; about 87% are singletons. This TCR came from an adult in good health. The sequenced sample was peripheral blood, obtained on day 0 of AZD1222 vaccination.

CDR3 DNA sequence: TGTGCCAGCAGCGTCGGGCAGCCGAACACTGAAGCTTTCTTT. Amino acid sequence: CASSVGQPNTEAFF. The chain combines TRBV9 with TRBJ1-1; the D is unclear. In germline, CDR1 is SGDLS, CDR2 YYNGEE. The CDR3 has 14 amino acids. The ends were cut back, 2 bases at V and 1 base at J, with 9 bases in the middle.